Listed below are T cell receptor beta chains from one sample, sequenced in a study of CD8 T cells in ankylosing spondylitis. TCRdb re-called the 5' RACE reads through MiXCR, storing one row per CDR3 protein. The sample has under 300,000 distinct CDR3 sequences, roughly 8.6% seen once. Sample: blood, either unsorted or a sorted T cell fraction (not recorded which). The receptor source for this set is a male donor with ankylosing spondylitis or in good health (not recorded which). CDR3s include the opening cysteine and the closing phenylalanine or tryptophan. The order of the fields is D gene, V gene, J gene, clone size, CDR3 DNA, CDR3 protein. The D gene is left open where the match is weak. The size field is filled for only some rows; it gives once, few, many or a size class.

D gene: NA
V gene: TRBV7-8
J gene: TRBJ1-1
clone size: once
CDR3 DNA: TGTGCCAGCAGCTTAGTCCCAGGCATGAACACTGAAGCTTTCTTT
CDR3 protein: CASSLVPGMNTEAFF

D gene: NA
V gene: TRBV7-9
J gene: TRBJ1-2
clone size: many
CDR3 DNA: TGTGCCAGCAGCTCTCTGAATGGCTACACCTTC
CDR3 protein: CASSSLNGYTF

D gene: NA
V gene: TRBV12-3/TRBV12-4
J gene: TRBJ1-1
clone size: many
CDR3 DNA: TGTGCCAGCAGTTTACGGAGCACTGAAGCTTTCTTT
CDR3 protein: CASSLRSTEAFF

D gene: NA
V gene: TRBV5-4
J gene: TRBJ2-3
clone size: few
CDR3 DNA: TGTGCCAGCAGCCGGCCGGGGTCTAGCACAGATACGCAGTATTTT
CDR3 protein: CASSRPGSSTDTQYF

D gene: NA
V gene: TRBV30
J gene: TRBJ2-5
clone size: many
CDR3 DNA: TGTGCCTGGAGTACGAGAGGGGAGACCCAGTACTTC
CDR3 protein: CAWSTRGETQYF

D gene: TRBD2
V gene: TRBV29-1
J gene: TRBJ2-3
clone size: many
CDR3 DNA: TGCAGCGTTGAAGATACGGCGGGACTAGCGGGAGGGCCCACAGATACGCAGTATTTT
CDR3 protein: CSVEDTAGLAGGPTDTQYF

D gene: NA
V gene: TRBV7-8
J gene: TRBJ2-3
clone size: many
CDR3 DNA: TGTGCCAGCAGCCCCCGACTAACCCGGGGCACAGATACGCAGTATTTT
CDR3 protein: CASSPRLTRGTDTQYF

D gene: NA
V gene: TRBV9
J gene: TRBJ1-6
clone size: many
CDR3 DNA: TGTGCCAGCAGCTCGTCGGGAAGAGGAGATTCACCCCTCCACTTT
CDR3 protein: CASSSSGRGDSPLHF

D gene: NA
V gene: TRBV5-1
J gene: TRBJ2-1
clone size: many
CDR3 DNA: TGCGCCAGCAGCTACTACCGAAGCTCCTACAATGAGCAGTTCTTC
CDR3 protein: CASSYYRSSYNEQFF

D gene: NA
V gene: TRBV24-1
J gene: TRBJ2-5
clone size: many
CDR3 DNA: TGTGCCACCAGTGATCAAACAGGGAAGGGGGAGACCCAGTACTTC
CDR3 protein: CATSDQTGKGETQYF

D gene: TRBD2
V gene: TRBV12-3/TRBV12-4
J gene: TRBJ2-1
clone size: NA
CDR3 DNA: TGTGCCAGCAGCCGGGGACTAAGCAATGAGCAGTTCTTC
CDR3 protein: CASSRGLSNEQFF

D gene: TRBD2
V gene: TRBV9
J gene: TRBJ2-1
clone size: many
CDR3 DNA: TGTGCCAGCAGCCCCCAGACTAGCGGGATTAGTAATGAGCAGTTCTTC
CDR3 protein: CASSPQTSGISNEQFF

D gene: TRBD1
V gene: TRBV5-1
J gene: TRBJ2-7
clone size: NA
CDR3 DNA: TGCGCCAGCAGCTTGGCCTATGGACAGGGGGTCCAAGAGCAGTACTTC
CDR3 protein: CASSLAYGQGVQEQYF

D gene: TRBD1
V gene: TRBV27
J gene: TRBJ1-2
clone size: NA
CDR3 DNA: TGTGCCAGCAGTCCAACCTCCGGGACAGAGATAGGAATCGCCTTC
CDR3 protein: CASSPTSGTEIGIAF

D gene: NA
V gene: TRBV15
J gene: TRBJ2-7
clone size: few
CDR3 DNA: TGTGCCACCAGCAGAGCTACGGGATTCAGATCGGGCGAGCAGTACTTC
CDR3 protein: CATSRATGFRSGEQYF

D gene: TRBD2
V gene: TRBV6-2/TRBV6-3
J gene: TRBJ2-3
clone size: few
CDR3 DNA: TGTGCCAGCAGCCCTGGACTAGCGGGAGCCAGGGATACGCAGTATTTT
CDR3 protein: CASSPGLAGARDTQYF

D gene: NA
V gene: TRBV6-5
J gene: TRBJ2-4
clone size: many
CDR3 DNA: TGTGCCAGCAGTTTCTCAGGGGTAGCCAAAAACATTCAGTACTTC
CDR3 protein: CASSFSGVAKNIQYF

D gene: TRBD2
V gene: TRBV4-3
J gene: TRBJ2-1
clone size: few
CDR3 DNA: TGCGCCAGCAGCCCGAGACGTAGCGGGGGGGCCGGGAATGAGCAGTTCTTC
CDR3 protein: CASSPRRSGGAGNEQFF

D gene: NA
V gene: TRBV13
J gene: TRBJ2-1
clone size: many
CDR3 DNA: TGTGCCAGCAGCTTGGTCGGCTCCTACAATGAGCAGTTCTTC
CDR3 protein: CASSLVGSYNEQFF

D gene: NA
V gene: TRBV10-3
J gene: TRBJ1-3
clone size: many
CDR3 DNA: TGTGCCATCAGGGCTGACGGACTCTCTGGAAACACCATATATTTT
CDR3 protein: CAIRADGLSGNTIYF

D gene: TRBD1
V gene: TRBV20-1
J gene: TRBJ2-3
clone size: many
CDR3 DNA: TGCAGTGCTAGGACCCACGCAGGGGGCAGCACAGATACGCAGTATTTT
CDR3 protein: CSARTHAGGSTDTQYF

D gene: NA
V gene: TRBV5-5
J gene: TRBJ1-4
clone size: few
CDR3 DNA: TGTGCCAGCAGCTTGGGCAGACAGTCACATAATGAAAAACTGTTTTTT
CDR3 protein: CASSLGRQSHNEKLFF

D gene: NA
V gene: TRBV7-9
J gene: TRBJ2-5
clone size: many
CDR3 DNA: TGTGCCAGCAGCCCTTTTCTAGCGTCCCAAGAGACCCAGTACTTC
CDR3 protein: CASSPFLASQETQYF

D gene: NA
V gene: TRBV7-2
J gene: TRBJ2-7
clone size: many
CDR3 DNA: TGTGCCAGCAGCTCCATGGACAGAACCTACGAGCAGTACTTC
CDR3 protein: CASSSMDRTYEQYF

D gene: NA
V gene: TRBV12-3/TRBV12-4
J gene: TRBJ1-2
clone size: many
CDR3 DNA: TGTGCCAGCAGTTTAACGGACAGCCCTAACTATGGCTACACCTTC
CDR3 protein: CASSLTDSPNYGYTF

D gene: NA
V gene: TRBV14
J gene: TRBJ2-5
clone size: NA
CDR3 DNA: TGTGCCAGCAGCCAAGAGGGTCGAGCTAGGGGATACGAGACCCAGTACTTC
CDR3 protein: CASSQEGRARGYETQYF

D gene: NA
V gene: TRBV5-6
J gene: TRBJ2-1
clone size: few
CDR3 DNA: TGTGCCAGCAGCTCTACAGGGTCCTACAATGAGCAGTTCTTC
CDR3 protein: CASSSTGSYNEQFF

D gene: TRBD2
V gene: TRBV20-1
J gene: TRBJ2-1
clone size: many
CDR3 DNA: TGCAGTGCTAGAGAGCACGCCGGCACTAGCGGGAGGGCCTACAATGAGCAGTTCTTC
CDR3 protein: CSAREHAGTSGRAYNEQFF

D gene: TRBD2
V gene: TRBV5-1
J gene: TRBJ2-3
clone size: many
CDR3 DNA: TGCGCCAGCAGCTTGGTGGCTAGCGGGGGCCTTACAGATACGCAGTATTTT
CDR3 protein: CASSLVASGGLTDTQYF

D gene: TRBD1
V gene: TRBV4-1
J gene: TRBJ1-2
clone size: many
CDR3 DNA: TGCGCCAGCAGCCAGCGGGGACAGGGGGCCTATGGCTACACCTTC
CDR3 protein: CASSQRGQGAYGYTF

D gene: TRBD2
V gene: TRBV9
J gene: TRBJ2-1
clone size: NA
CDR3 DNA: TGTGCCAGCAGCGTAGAGGGGCGGGAGGGCCTATTAGAGCAGTTCTTC
CDR3 protein: CASSVEGREGLLEQFF

D gene: TRBD1
V gene: TRBV4-3
J gene: TRBJ2-2
clone size: few
CDR3 DNA: TGCGCCAGCAGCCAAGGAGACAGGGTAAAATCCGGGGAGCTGTTTTTT
CDR3 protein: CASSQGDRVKSGELFF

D gene: NA
V gene: TRBV3-1
J gene: TRBJ2-5
clone size: many
CDR3 DNA: TGTGCCAGCAGCCAAGATAGGAGGGTTGAGACCCAGTACTTC
CDR3 protein: CASSQDRRVETQYF

D gene: TRBD2
V gene: TRBV12-3/TRBV12-4
J gene: TRBJ2-2
clone size: many
CDR3 DNA: TGTGCCAGCAGTCGAGCGGGAGACCACACCGGGGAGCTGTTTTTT
CDR3 protein: CASSRAGDHTGELFF

D gene: TRBD2
V gene: TRBV14
J gene: TRBJ2-7
clone size: few
CDR3 DNA: TGTGCCAGCAGCCAAGAACTAGCGGGAAGCGAGCAGTACTTC
CDR3 protein: CASSQELAGSEQYF

D gene: NA
V gene: TRBV3-1
J gene: TRBJ1-3
clone size: many
CDR3 DNA: TGTGCCAGCAGCTTCCAATCATCGGCTGGAAACACCATATATTTT
CDR3 protein: CASSFQSSAGNTIYF

D gene: TRBD1
V gene: TRBV9
J gene: TRBJ2-7
clone size: many
CDR3 DNA: TGTGCCAGCAGCGCGGGACAGCAGTCCTCCTACGAGCAGTACTTC
CDR3 protein: CASSAGQQSSYEQYF

D gene: TRBD2
V gene: TRBV7-9
J gene: TRBJ2-1
clone size: many
CDR3 DNA: TGTGCCAGCAGCCCGACTAGCGGAGACAATGAGCAGTTCTTC
CDR3 protein: CASSPTSGDNEQFF

D gene: NA
V gene: TRBV7-2
J gene: TRBJ2-3
clone size: many
CDR3 DNA: TGTGCCAGCAGCTTAGAGGGTGCAAGAGATACGCAGTATTTT
CDR3 protein: CASSLEGARDTQYF

D gene: NA
V gene: TRBV4-1
J gene: TRBJ1-2
clone size: many
CDR3 DNA: TGCGCCAGCAGCCAAGGAGGTCAGGCGACCTATGGCTACACCTTC
CDR3 protein: CASSQGGQATYGYTF

D gene: NA
V gene: TRBV20-1
J gene: TRBJ1-5
clone size: many
CDR3 DNA: TGCAGTGCTAGAGCGGACGGGCGCAATCAGCCCCAGCATTTT
CDR3 protein: CSARADGRNQPQHF

D gene: NA
V gene: TRBV5-6
J gene: TRBJ2-1
clone size: many
CDR3 DNA: TGTGCCAGCAGCTTTACTGCCACCTACAATGAGCAGTTCTTC
CDR3 protein: CASSFTATYNEQFF

D gene: NA
V gene: TRBV12-3/TRBV12-4
J gene: TRBJ2-5
clone size: NA
CDR3 DNA: TGTGCCAGCAGTTTATCGGGGAATCAAGAGACCCAGTACTTC
CDR3 protein: CASSLSGNQETQYF

D gene: NA
V gene: TRBV5-1
J gene: TRBJ2-5
clone size: many
CDR3 DNA: TGCGCCAGCAGCTTGAATAGCGGAAACAAAGAGACCCAGTACTTC
CDR3 protein: CASSLNSGNKETQYF

D gene: NA
V gene: TRBV6-2/TRBV6-3
J gene: TRBJ2-2
clone size: many
CDR3 DNA: TGTGCCAGCAGTTATAGGGGTTTCGGGGAGCTGTTTTTT
CDR3 protein: CASSYRGFGELFF

D gene: NA
V gene: TRBV5-1
J gene: TRBJ2-1
clone size: many
CDR3 DNA: TGCGCCAGCAGTTCCCAGGGGGGCAATGAGCAGTTCTTC
CDR3 protein: CASSSQGGNEQFF

D gene: NA
V gene: TRBV29-1
J gene: TRBJ1-2
clone size: NA
CDR3 DNA: TGCAGCGCAATAGGAGTTTCTAACTATGGCTACACCTTC
CDR3 protein: CSAIGVSNYGYTF

D gene: TRBD2
V gene: TRBV3-1
J gene: TRBJ2-2
clone size: many
CDR3 DNA: TGTGCCAGCAGCCGGACTAGCCGAAACACCGGGGAGCTGTTTTTT
CDR3 protein: CASSRTSRNTGELFF

D gene: NA
V gene: TRBV20-1
J gene: TRBJ1-2
clone size: many
CDR3 DNA: TGCAGTGCTAGGGGCAAGGATGGCTACACCTTC
CDR3 protein: CSARGKDGYTF

D gene: TRBD1
V gene: TRBV4-2
J gene: TRBJ2-7
clone size: many
CDR3 DNA: TGTGCCAGCAGCCAAGATCCGGACAGGGTTAGCGACGAGCAGTACTTC
CDR3 protein: CASSQDPDRVSDEQYF

D gene: TRBD1
V gene: TRBV5-1
J gene: TRBJ2-1
clone size: NA
CDR3 DNA: TGCGCCAGCCAGGGGGTTCAGGGGGCGGACAATGAGCAGTTCTTC
CDR3 protein: CASQGVQGADNEQFF

D gene: NA
V gene: TRBV5-1
J gene: TRBJ2-7
clone size: many
CDR3 DNA: TGCGCCAGCCGGCCAGAAGCTTTCTACGAGCAGTACTTC
CDR3 protein: CASRPEAFYEQYF

D gene: NA
V gene: TRBV7-2
J gene: TRBJ2-7
clone size: NA
CDR3 DNA: TGTGCCAGCAGCCCCGGAGGGACAGATACCTACGAGCAGTACTTC
CDR3 protein: CASSPGGTDTYEQYF

D gene: NA
V gene: TRBV9
J gene: TRBJ1-6
clone size: few
CDR3 DNA: TGTGCCAGCAGCGCTTCCGGGACCCTTAATTCACCCCTCCACTTT
CDR3 protein: CASSASGTLNSPLHF

D gene: NA
V gene: TRBV12-3/TRBV12-4
J gene: TRBJ1-1
clone size: many
CDR3 DNA: TGTGCCAGCAGTTTAGCGCTAAGTGGCACTGAAGCTTTCTTT
CDR3 protein: CASSLALSGTEAFF

D gene: NA
V gene: TRBV20-1
J gene: TRBJ1-1
clone size: NA
CDR3 DNA: TGCAGTGCTAGTGTCTCAGGAAAAGAAGCTTTCTTT
CDR3 protein: CSASVSGKEAFF

D gene: NA
V gene: TRBV12-3/TRBV12-4
J gene: TRBJ1-2
clone size: many
CDR3 DNA: TGTGCCAGCAGTTCCGCGGCAGGTGGCTACACCTTC
CDR3 protein: CASSSAAGGYTF

D gene: TRBD1
V gene: TRBV28
J gene: TRBJ1-3
clone size: many
CDR3 DNA: TGTGCCAGCACCGGACAGGGGGCTGGAAACACCATATATTTT
CDR3 protein: CASTGQGAGNTIYF

D gene: NA
V gene: TRBV6-9
J gene: TRBJ2-1
clone size: many
CDR3 DNA: TGTGCCAGCAGGGAGTGGGGCAATGAGCAGTTCTTC
CDR3 protein: CASREWGNEQFF

D gene: TRBD1
V gene: TRBV6-1
J gene: TRBJ1-1
clone size: many
CDR3 DNA: TGTGCCAGCAGTAAACAGGGGATGAACACTGAAGCTTTCTTT
CDR3 protein: CASSKQGMNTEAFF